This entry is about one T cell receptor beta chain. Its antigen is currently unknown. PCR was performed using 60 Vbeta and 13 Jbeta primers. Only in-frame clones appear in the TCRdb table, and some are missing; sequencing was by immunoSEQ multiplex PCR. The sample has about 130,000 clones; around three quarters are singletons. V was pared by 7 bases and J by 3 bases, with 8 bases of the junction left unmatched. The germline gives CDR1 MNHNS, CDR2 SASEGT. The CDR3 runs to 14 residues. The record originates from a study of cytomegalovirus exposure and HLA in healthy donors. Study-level points and caveats: CMV serostatus alone was available as immune exposure information. Later on, an analysis showed TCR association rates differing by HLA locus, with DRB1 the most and HLA-C the fewest. It emerged from a later analysis that several of the most significant clusters appeared to be linked to common viral pathogens.

The rearrangement uses TRBV6-1 and TRBJ1-2; TRBD1 matches 7 bases. This TCR was recovered from a man aged 35 to 55 in good health and CMV-seronegative. The source material was PBMCs. The CDR3 DNA follows: TGTGCCAGCACCCTGGACAGGTCTTACTATGGCTACACCTTC. This gives the protein CASTLDRSYYGYTF.